The 12 T cell receptor beta chains in this list originate from one sample, sequenced in a study of T cell repertoires in cytomegalovirus infection. TCRdb independently ran MiXCR on the reads; one entry per CDR3 protein. The repertoire holds 150,000 to 200,000 distinct CDR3 sequences, with approximately 20% as singletons. The sequenced sample was PBMCs. The receptors stem from a human donor in good health (CMV status not recorded). Some clones in this sample may be carry-over from other donors' samples.

CDR3 bases: TGTGCCAGCAGTTTTTCGCAGGACGGGTACCCCCAGCATTTT. It specifies CASSFSQDGYPQHF. The V and J genes are TRBV12-3 or TRBV12-4 and TRBJ1-5; D remains ambiguous. The V gene lost 3 bases and the J gene lost 10 bases, with 16 bases spanning the gap. This CDR3 is 14 amino acids long.

This clonotype was recorded many times. The chain has TRBV11-2 and TRBJ2-7; D possibly matches TRBD1 or TRBD2 (5 bases each). Germline CDR1 SGHAT, CDR2 FQNNGV. V lost 6 bases to trimming and J lost 5 bases, with 20 bases between them. The CDR3 is made up of 15 amino acids. CDR3 sequence: CASSWGSPQADEQYF. DNA for the CDR3: TGTGCCAGCAGTTGGGGGTCGCCCCAAGCGGACGAGCAGTACTTC.

This chain links TRBV20-1 with TRBJ2-1; 11 bases are a match to TRBD2. The CDR3 sequence is 17 residues long. Germline-derived CDR1 and CDR2 are DFQATT and SNEGSKA (reference sequence). The V gene end was trimmed by 2 bases and the J gene end by 1 base; junction bases not matched to a gene: 7. The CDR3, as DNA: TGCAGTGCTAGACCCCAAGGGACTAGCGGTTCCTACAATGAGCAGTTCTTC. Encoded protein: CSARPQGTSGSYNEQFF.

This clonotype was seen a few times. V usage is TRBV5-1 and J usage is TRBJ2-1; 7 nucleotides align to TRBD1. Germline CDR1 SGHRS, CDR2 YFSETQ. The CDR3 has 15 amino acids. Losses at the gene ends were 7 bases for V and 7 bases for J; bases not matched to a gene: 14. DNA for the CDR3: TGCGCCAGCTTCTCACCCGGGACAGTGGGGAATGAGCAGTTCTTC. It yields the protein CASFSPGTVGNEQFF.

V gene TRBV6-2 or TRBV6-3 combines with J gene TRBJ1-2, with D unresolved. The CDR3 is 15 residues long. V was pared by 6 bases and J by 1 base, with 15 bases between. CDR1 is MNHEY, CDR2 SVGEGT, per germline. In DNA form, the CDR3 reads TGTGCCAGCAGCCCTCTCCGGGTCCTTAACTATGGCTACACCTTC. This gives the protein CASSPLRVLNYGYTF.

The V gene is TRBV7-2, the J gene TRBJ2-7, with 8 bases that match TRBD2. J lost 2 bases, V lost 1 base, and 7 bases had no gene match. The CDR3 contains 16 residues. In germline, CDR1 is SGHTA, CDR2 FQGNSA. In DNA, the CDR3 is TGTGCCAGCAGCTTAGTAGTAGCGGGGCCTCCCTACGAGCAGTACTTC. Its translation is CASSLVVAGPPYEQYF.

This clonotype was observed at least ten times. This chain joins TRBV27 and TRBJ2-5; D possibly corresponds to TRBD2 (5 bases). The CDR3 sequence is 13 residues long. V gave up 6 bases and J gave up 4 bases, with 12 bases separating them. Germline V gene lookup returns CDR1 MNHEY and CDR2 SMNVEV (reference sequence). This CDR3 is CASSRVRGETQYF. The CDR3 bases are TGTGCCAGCAGCCGGGTCCGGGGAGAGACCCAGTACTTC.

This clonotype was counted at least ten times. This chain joins TRBV7-2 and TRBJ2-4, with D uncertain. The V end was cut by 5 bases, the J end by 3 bases, with 14 bases between. Germline V lookup: CDR1 SGHTA, CDR2 FQGNSA. The CDR3 has 15 residues. The CDR3 DNA follows: TGTGCCAGCAGCCAACCCCGCAGGCACAAAAACATTCAGTACTTC. It encodes CASSQPRRHKNIQYF.

This clonotype was seen more than once but under ten times. This chain uses TRBV6-1 with TRBJ1-2; possible D gene TRBD1, 6 bases. Trimming stripped 10 bases from V and 2 bases from J, with 20 bases between. CDR1 is MNHNS and CDR2 is SASEGT in the germline V gene. The CDR3 extends over 15 amino acids. The CDR3 DNA is TGTGCCACCAAAGTCCAGGACAGCAAAAACTATGGCTACACCTTC. Its protein product is CATKVQDSKNYGYTF.

This clonotype was seen a handful of times. The chain recombines TRBV5-1 with TRBJ2-7; TRBD2 might be the D (6 bases). V lost 5 bases, J lost 4 bases, and 16 bases lay in between. The germline CDR1 and CDR2 sequences are SGHRS and YFSETQ. The CDR3 runs to 14 residues. The CDR3 here is CASSSNLGRYEQYF. As DNA, the CDR3 is TGCGCCAGCAGTTCTAATCTGGGGAGGTACGAGCAGTACTTC.

This clonotype was counted at least ten times. V usage is TRBV19 and J usage is TRBJ1-1; no clear D gene. The CDR3 loop spans 12 amino acids. Trimming stripped 7 bases from V and 5 bases from J, with 11 bases between. Germline V lookup: CDR1 LNHDA, CDR2 SQIVND (reference sequence). CDR3 sequence: CASTGSGTEAFF. The CDR3 DNA reads as TGTGCCAGTACCGGGAGCGGGACTGAAGCTTTCTTT. Supplemented by reference TRBV19 and TRBJ1-1, the full variable domain reads DGGITQSPKYLFRKEGQNVTLSCEQNLNHDAMYWYRQDPGQGLRLIYYSQIVNDFQKGDIAEGYSVSREKKESFPLTVTSAQKNPTAFYLCASTGSGTEAFFGQGTRLTVV.

The J gene is TRBJ1-2, the V gene TRBV6-2 or TRBV6-3; no clear D. CDR1 MNHEY and CDR2 SVGEGT come from the germline V gene. V gave up 2 bases and J gave up 6 bases, with 13 bases separating them. CDR3 length equals 14 residues. DNA of the CDR3: TGTGCCAGCAGTTACCTTCTGGGAGGGAATGGCTACACCTTC. This codes for CASSYLLGGNGYTF.